The 8 T cell receptor beta chains below come from one sample, sequenced in a study of T cell responses to AZD1222 COVID-19 vaccine. This table comes from immunoSEQ multiplex PCR, and its TCRdb copy is limited to in-frame clones, with some not included. The sample has around 190,000 clones, over 80% seen once. This specimen was peripheral blood, taken on day 0 of AZD1222 vaccination. The receptors were sampled from an adult in good health.

CDR3 in DNA: TGTGCCAGCAGCCAAGAGTCTAGCGGGGATACGCAGTATTTT. It encodes CASSQESSGDTQYF. The gene calls are TRBV3-1 (or the pseudogene TRBV3-2) and TRBJ2-3, with 8 positions matching TRBD2. The CDR3 loop spans 14 amino acids. V shed 0 bases and J 6 bases; nucleotides not matched to a gene: 2. CDR1 and CDR2 (germline): LGHDT, YNNKEL (reference sequence).

The chain is built from TRBV3-1 (or the pseudogene TRBV3-2) and TRBJ2-2; D remains unclear. Germline V CDR1 and CDR2: LGHDT, YNNKEL (reference sequence). The germline V and J ends were trimmed by 2 bases and 5 bases, with 3 bases remaining between them. There are 12 residues in the CDR3. Here the CDR3 reads CASSQPTGELFF. Written as DNA, the CDR3 is TGTGCCAGCAGCCAACCAACCGGGGAGCTGTTTTTT.

The rearrangement links TRBV2 to TRBJ1-3, with D unresolved. CDR3 length equals 17 residues. Trimming removed 6 bases from V and 0 bases from J, with 18 bases in between. Germline V gene lookup returns CDR1 SNHLY and CDR2 FYNNEI. CDR3 DNA sequence: TGTGCCAGCAGAGGATTGGCAGGAGCACTCTCTGGAAACACCATATATTTT. Translated, it gives CASRGLAGALSGNTIYF.

CDR3 residues: CATSGMADTQYF. The CDR3, as DNA: TGTGCCACCTCCGGTATGGCAGATACGCAGTATTTT. The rearrangement joins TRBV18 to TRBJ2-3; D is undetermined. This CDR3 comprises 12 residues. Germline V gene sequence: CDR1 KGHSH, CDR2 LQKENI. V gave up 10 bases and J gave up 4 bases, with 12 bases separating them.

The rearrangement uses TRBV19 and TRBJ2-5; the D gene is possibly TRBD1 (6 bases). V lost 7 bases to trimming and J lost 1 base, with 10 bases between them. This CDR3 spans 13 amino acids. Per the germline V gene, CDR1 is LNHDA and CDR2 is SQIVND (reference sequence). This CDR3 is CASKQGTQETQYF. CDR3 nucleotides: TGTGCCAGTAAACAGGGCACCCAAGAGACCCAGTACTTC.

The chain carries TRBV7-2 and TRBJ1-2; no firm D call. The germline CDR1 and CDR2 sequences are SGHTA and FQGNSA. Trimming cost V 6 bases and J 6 bases, with 8 bases left between them. CDR3 length: 11 residues. DNA for the CDR3: TGTGCCAGCAGTGACCTCCATGGCTACACCTTC. Amino acid sequence: CASSDLHGYTF.

This chain links TRBV7-9 with TRBJ2-2; D is possibly TRBD2 (6 bases). The CDR3 has 16 residues. V was shortened by 5 bases and J by 4 bases, with 17 bases between the two germline ends. The germline CDR1 and CDR2 sequences are SEHNR and FQNEAQ (reference sequence). The CDR3 loop is CASSREIGRGTGELFF. The CDR3 DNA is TGTGCCAGCAGCCGGGAGATCGGGAGAGGCACCGGGGAGCTGTTTTTT.

The chain joins TRBV6-1 to TRBJ1-6, with D possibly TRBD1 on 6 matching bases. Per the germline V gene, CDR1 is MNHNS and CDR2 is SASEGT. Between the trimmed V and J ends, which lost 4 bases and 0 bases, there was a span of 13 bases. The CDR3 has 17 amino acids. The chain's CDR3 is CASSASGVGSYNSPLHF. CDR3 coding DNA: TGTGCCAGCAGTGCCTCAGGGGTGGGCTCCTATAATTCACCCCTCCACTTT.